These T cell receptor beta chains were read from a single sample in a study of cytomegalovirus exposure and HLA in healthy donors. The data were produced by immunoSEQ multiplex PCR, yet TCRdb's version contains in-frame clones alone and is incomplete. The sample contains some 110,000 clones, over 70% of which appear only once. Material: PBMCs. Receptor source: a male donor in good health and CMV-seronegative. Each CDR3 is given with its conserved first and last residue. The order of the fields is clone size, J gene, D gene, V gene, CDR3 length, CDR3 protein, CDR3 DNA. The D gene is left open where the match is weak. Only part of the rows carry a size: once, few, many, or a class if the clone is expanded.

- | TRBJ2-1 | - | TRBV30 | 16 | CAWSAPGRKIYNEQFF | TGTGCCTGGAGTGCGCCCGGCAGGAAGATATACAATGAGCAGTTCTTC
- | TRBJ2-7 | - | TRBV29-1 | 13 | CSVGGGTGYEQYF | TGCAGCGTTGGCGGTGGCACCGGCTACGAGCAGTACTTC
- | TRBJ2-7 | TRBD1 | TRBV27 | 14 | CASSLLQGAGEQYF | TGTGCCAGCAGTCTCTTACAGGGGGCTGGGGAGCAGTACTTC
- | TRBJ1-6 | - | TRBV7-9 | 13 | CASSQDSNSPLHF | TGTGCCAGCAGCCAAGACAGTAATTCACCCCTCCACTTT
few | TRBJ2-5 | TRBD2 | TRBV6-4 | 16 | CASSLSGTSGEETQYF | TGTGCCAGCAGTCTTTCCGGGACTAGCGGGGAAGAGACCCAGTACTTC
- | TRBJ1-5 | - | TRBV11-3 | 13 | CASSPDRNQPQHF | TGTGCCAGCAGCCCCGACAGAAATCAGCCCCAGCATTTT
few | TRBJ2-1 | TRBD1 | TRBV5-1 | 13 | CASMTGGLAEQFF | TGCGCCAGCATGACAGGGGGCCTTGCTGAGCAGTTCTTC
- | TRBJ2-7 | TRBD2 | TRBV30 | 11 | CAWGGGVEQYF | TGTGCCTGGGGCGGGGGGGTTGAGCAGTACTTC
few | TRBJ2-2 | TRBD2 | TRBV19 | 15 | CASSVAGEGTGELFF | TGTGCCAGTAGTGTAGCGGGAGAGGGGACCGGGGAGCTGTTTTTT
- | TRBJ2-3 | TRBD1 | TRBV28 | 20 | CASSTYLDPGTAILSDTQYF | TGTGCCAGCAGTACATATTTAGATCCCGGGACAGCGATACTCTCGGATACGCAGTATTTT
- | TRBJ1-5 | TRBD1 | TRBV27 | 14 | CASSFATGGQPQHF | TGTGCCAGCAGTTTTGCGACAGGGGGTCAGCCCCAGCATTTT
- | TRBJ2-7 | - | TRBV5-4 | 15 | CASSPGALSQYEQYF | TGTGCCAGCAGCCCAGGGGCCCTCTCCCAATACGAGCAGTACTTC
- | TRBJ2-7 | TRBD1 | TRBV12-5 | 14 | CASGPGTGADEQYF | TGTGCTAGTGGTCCGGGGACAGGGGCCGACGAGCAGTACTTC
- | TRBJ1-4 | - | TRBV30 | 12 | CAWSPQIEKLFF | TGTGCCTGGAGCCCCCAGATAGAAAAACTGTTTTTT
- | TRBJ2-2 | - | TRBV5-1 | 16 | CASSLESGSNTGELFF | TGCGCCAGCAGCTTGGAGAGCGGTTCGAACACCGGGGAGCTGTTTTTT
- | TRBJ1-1 | - | TRBV18 | 16 | CASSPQGQPIGTEAFF | TGTGCCAGCTCACCACAAGGACAGCCCATTGGGACTGAAGCTTTCTTT
few | TRBJ2-1 | TRBD1 | TRBV7-9 | 15 | CASWGQGASDNEQFF | TGTGCCAGCTGGGGCCAGGGGGCGTCTGACAATGAGCAGTTCTTC
- | TRBJ2-2 | - | TRBV5-6 | 13 | CASSLANTGELFF | TGTGCCAGCAGCTTGGCTAACACCGGGGAGCTGTTTTTT
- | TRBJ1-3 | TRBD1 | TRBV7-2 | 15 | CASSFTGGSGNTIYF | TGTGCCAGCAGCTTCACAGGGGGCTCTGGAAACACCATATATTTT
- | TRBJ2-1 | TRBD2 | TRBV19 | 19 | CASSIPRLAGGPGYNEQFF | TGTGCCAGTAGTATTCCCCGACTAGCGGGAGGGCCGGGATACAATGAGCAGTTCTTC
- | TRBJ2-7 | - | TRBV7-2 | 16 | CASSLWQGAPPNEQYF | TGTGCCAGCAGCTTATGGCAAGGGGCACCACCCAACGAGCAGTACTTC
- | TRBJ2-3 | - | TRBV5-1 | 17 | CASSARVGGKNTDTQYF | TGCGCCAGCAGCGCCCGGGTTGGCGGGAAAAACACAGATACGCAGTATTTT
- | TRBJ2-1 | TRBD2 | TRBV9 | 16 | CASSVEVAGGRNEQFF | TGTGCCAGCAGCGTAGAGGTAGCGGGAGGGCGCAATGAGCAGTTCTTC
- | TRBJ2-2 | - | TRBV2 | 15 | CASRLDTANTGELFF | TGTGCCAGCAGGCTGGACACCGCGAACACCGGGGAGCTGTTTTTT
- | TRBJ2-3 | - | TRBV19 | 17 | CASSIGRLRTTKDTQYF | TGTGCCAGTAGTATAGGGAGGCTGAGAACAACGAAAGATACGCAGTATTTT
- | TRBJ2-2 | TRBD2 | TRBV9 | 17 | CASSFPTSGPNTGELFF | TGTGCCAGCAGCTTCCCGACTAGCGGGCCAAACACCGGGGAGCTGTTTTTT
- | TRBJ2-1 | TRBD2 | TRBV6-5 | 15 | CASSKGLADYNEQFF | TGTGCCAGCAGTAAGGGACTAGCGGACTACAATGAGCAGTTCTTC
- | TRBJ1-1 | TRBD1 | TRBV5-4 | 19 | CASSLYAGDRGVMNTEAFF | TGTGCCAGCAGCTTGTATGCGGGGGACAGGGGGGTTATGAACACTGAAGCTTTCTTT
few | TRBJ2-1 | - | TRBV12-1 | 18 | CASSFEDLREAPGNEQFF | TGTGCCAGCAGCTTTGAGGACCTGCGGGAGGCCCCGGGCAATGAGCAGTTCTTC
few | TRBJ2-7 | TRBD1 | TRBV7-2 | 12 | CASRTGPYEQYF | TGTGCCAGCCGGACAGGCCCCTACGAGCAGTACTTC
few | TRBJ1-5 | TRBD1 | TRBV7-9 | 15 | CASSTGQGSNQPQHF | TGTGCCAGCAGCACCGGACAGGGCAGCAATCAGCCCCAGCATTTT
- | TRBJ2-3 | TRBD2 | TRBV6-1 | 15 | CASSPPGTRTDTQYF | TGTGCCAGCAGTCCACCCGGGACTAGGACAGATACGCAGTATTTT
- | TRBJ1-1 | TRBD1 | TRBV4-1 | 14 | CASSTQGARTEAFF | TGCGCCAGCAGCACCCAGGGGGCGCGGACTGAAGCTTTCTTT
once | TRBJ1-5 | TRBD1 | TRBV11-3 | 16 | CASRVTRDRVDQPQHF | TGTGCCAGCAGGGTAACCCGGGACAGGGTCGACCAGCCCCAGCATTTT
few | TRBJ2-1 | TRBD2 | TRBV28 | 14 | CASILTSGYNEQFF | TGTGCCAGTATCCTGACTAGCGGCTACAATGAGCAGTTCTTC
- | TRBJ2-7 | TRBD2 | TRBV30 | 14 | CACELAGNSYEQYF | TGTGCCTGCGAACTAGCGGGAAATTCGTACGAGCAGTACTTC
- | TRBJ2-7 | - | TRBV27 | 16 | CASSLSAGTPNHEQYF | TGTGCCAGCAGTTTATCTGCCGGGACACCAAACCACGAGCAGTACTTC
few | TRBJ1-3 | TRBD1 | TRBV2 | 14 | CASRGTANGNTIYF | TGTGCCAGCAGGGGGACAGCAAATGGAAACACCATATATTTT
- | TRBJ2-1 | - | TRBV2 | 16 | CAEIGGAGIPYNEQFF | TGTGCGGAAATAGGGGGGGCGGGTATCCCCTACAATGAGCAGTTCTTC
- | TRBJ1-1 | - | TRBV29-1 | 14 | CSVEDGRGGNEAFF | TGCAGCGTTGAAGATGGACGAGGGGGAAACGAAGCTTTCTTT
- | TRBJ1-2 | - | TRBV7-3 | 15 | CASSPRGGAGYGYTF | TGTGCCAGCTCCCCCAGAGGGGGTGCGGGCTATGGCTACACCTTC
- | TRBJ2-1 | - | TRBV7-2 | 14 | CASSARGSYNEQFF | TGTGCCAGCAGCGCTAGGGGGTCCTACAATGAGCAGTTCTTC
- | TRBJ2-7 | - | TRBV7-3 | 14 | CASSLKAGAYEQYF | TGTGCCAGCAGCTTAAAGGCAGGGGCCTACGAGCAGTACTTC
- | TRBJ1-2 | - | TRBV6-1 | 14 | CASSVATSNYGYTF | TGTGCCAGCTCGGTCGCAACTTCTAACTATGGCTACACCTTC
- | TRBJ2-1 | TRBD2 | TRBV4-1 | 15 | CASSRLAGLYNEQFF | TGCGCCAGCAGCCGTTTAGCGGGATTATACAATGAGCAGTTCTTC